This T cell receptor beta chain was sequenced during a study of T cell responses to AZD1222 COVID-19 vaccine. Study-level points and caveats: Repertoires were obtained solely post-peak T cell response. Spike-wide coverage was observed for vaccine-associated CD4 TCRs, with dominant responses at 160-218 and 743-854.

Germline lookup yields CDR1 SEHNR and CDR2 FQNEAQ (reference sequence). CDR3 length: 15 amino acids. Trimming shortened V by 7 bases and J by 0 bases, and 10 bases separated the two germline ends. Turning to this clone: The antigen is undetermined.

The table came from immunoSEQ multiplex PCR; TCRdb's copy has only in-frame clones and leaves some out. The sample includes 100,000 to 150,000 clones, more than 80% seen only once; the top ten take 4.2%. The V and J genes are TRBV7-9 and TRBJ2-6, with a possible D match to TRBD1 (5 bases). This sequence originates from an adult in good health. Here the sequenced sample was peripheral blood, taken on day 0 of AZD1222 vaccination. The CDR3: CASNSGSSGANVLTF. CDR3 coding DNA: TGTGCCAGCAATTCAGGGTCCTCTGGGGCCAACGTCCTGACTTTC.